This T cell receptor (beta chain) was observed in a study of blood T cell repertoires in COVID-19. There are 15 residues in the CDR3. Trimming took 1 base from V and 7 from J; bases not matched to a gene: 3. CDR1 SGHVS and CDR2 FQNEAQ come from the germline V gene. Original methodology: For nucleated cells, counts were estimated from reference gene primer amplification. The data were produced by immunoSEQ multiplex PCR, yet TCRdb's version contains in-frame clones alone and is incomplete. The V and J calls and clone size were taken over from that table, and D and trimming were inferred from the DNA. In the table there are under 200,000 clones, around four fifths of which are singletons. Comments on this clone: Other DNA sequences in this specimen translate into the identical CDR3.

This chain links TRBV7-8 with TRBJ1-5; 11 bases line up with TRBD1. This TCR was recovered from an older woman with acute or convalescent COVID-19. The specimen was peripheral blood. The CDR3 DNA is TGTGCCAGCAGCTTAGATAGGACAGGGGGCCAGCCCCAGCATTTT. Translating gives CASSLDRTGGQPQHF.